This T cell receptor (beta chain) derives from a study of OX40 agonist ivuxolimab in advanced cancers. Overall study context: Aged roughly 23 to 85 with a mean of 60 years, they were more than 80% male.

This CDR3 is 14 amino acids long. The J segment lost 1 base and the V segment lost 5 bases, leaving 2 bases of the junction unmatched. Germline values: CDR1 MDHEN, CDR2 SYDVKM. Systemic immunosuppression or a history of autoimmune disease excluded patients. Study conclusions and caveats: CD4+ and CD8+ T cells in blood underwent clonal expansion by week 6 at 0.1 to 3.0 mg/kg. Some of the lowest clonal expansion was seen in partial responders at 0.1-3.0 mg/kg.

In regard to this clone: Its antigen is not identified.

Profiled with immunoSEQ multiplex PCR; TCRdb holds only in-frame clones, not every one. The data show approximately 47,000 clones, with over 85% seen just once and around half held by the top ten. The sample was CD4+ or CD8+ T cells sorted from blood, taken in a trial of the OX40 agonist ivuxolimab. This chain joins TRBV28 and TRBJ2-1, with 7 bases aligning to TRBD1. The source is an adult with an advanced solid tumor such as melanoma, head and neck, liver or kidney cancer. The CDR3 sequence: CASSPGQSYNEQFF. The CDR3, as DNA: TGTGCCAGCAGTCCGGGACAGTCCTACAATGAGCAGTTCTTC.